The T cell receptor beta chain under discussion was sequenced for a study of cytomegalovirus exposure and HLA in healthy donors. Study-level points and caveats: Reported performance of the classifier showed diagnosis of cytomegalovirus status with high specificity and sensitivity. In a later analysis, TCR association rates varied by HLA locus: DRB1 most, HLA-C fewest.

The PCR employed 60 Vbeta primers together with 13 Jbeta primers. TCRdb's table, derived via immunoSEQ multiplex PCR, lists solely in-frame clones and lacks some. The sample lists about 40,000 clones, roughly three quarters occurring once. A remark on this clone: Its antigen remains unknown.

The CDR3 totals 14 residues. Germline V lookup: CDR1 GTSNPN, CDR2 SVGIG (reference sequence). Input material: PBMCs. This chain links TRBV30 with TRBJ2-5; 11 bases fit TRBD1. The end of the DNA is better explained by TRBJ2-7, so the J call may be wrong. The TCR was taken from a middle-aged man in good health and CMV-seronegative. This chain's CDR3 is CAWSGDRGSYEQYF. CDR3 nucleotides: TGTGCCTGGAGTGGGGACAGGGGGTCCTACGAGCAGTACTTC.